These T cell receptor beta chains were read from a single sample in a study of blood T cell repertoires in COVID-19. The table came from immunoSEQ multiplex PCR; TCRdb's copy has only in-frame clones and leaves some out. This sample has 130,000 to 150,000 clones, with 80% to 85% found just once. The sequencing sample was made of peripheral blood. The receptors here all came from a human donor in a cohort sampled during active COVID-19. Each CDR3 is given with its conserved first and last residue. D genes are given only for firm matches. The size field is filled for only some rows; it gives once, few, many or a size class.

clone_size j_call v_call d_call cdr3_nt cdr3_aa
. TRBJ2-7 TRBV10-3 TRBD1 TGTGCCATCAGTACGACAGGGTCCGACGAGCAGTACTTC CAISTTGSDEQYF
. TRBJ1-6 TRBV7-2 . TGTGCCAGCAGCCAGTTAGGGGAATCTTCACCCCTCCACTTT CASSQLGESSPLHF
. TRBJ1-2 TRBV5-4 TRBD1 TGTGCCAGCAGCCCCCGGACAGGGGGTACGTTTGGCTACACCTTC CASSPRTGGTFGYTF
few TRBJ1-2 TRBV4-3 TRBD1 TGCGCCAGCAGCCAAGATCGGGGGACAGGGAGCTATGGCTACACCTTC CASSQDRGTGSYGYTF
. TRBJ2-5 TRBV5-4 TRBD2 TGTGCCAGCAGCGGGACCCGGGGGGGCAAGGAGACCCAGTACTTC CASSGTRGGKETQYF
once TRBJ1-2 TRBV5-1 TRBD1 TGCGCCAGCAGCCCCGGACAGGGGGCCTATGGCTACACCTTC CASSPGQGAYGYTF
. TRBJ1-2 TRBV28 . TGTGCCAGCAAAGGAGGGATAACCTATGGCTACACCTTC CASKGGITYGYTF
. TRBJ2-1 TRBV29-1 TRBD1 TGCAGCGTTGAGGGGGGACAGGGACTCAATGAGCAGTTCTTC CSVEGGQGLNEQFF
. TRBJ1-2 TRBV6-5 . TGTGCCAGCAGTTACTCGGACATGGGCTATGGCTACACCTTC CASSYSDMGYGYTF
. TRBJ1-6 TRBV4-3 . TGCGCCAGCAGCCAAGACGCCCTAGATTCACCCCTCCACTTT CASSQDALDSPLHF
. TRBJ2-7 TRBV20-1 TRBD1 TGCAGTGCTAGTCCCCCAGGACAGGGGAATTACGAGCAGTACTTC CSASPPGQGNYEQYF
. TRBJ1-2 TRBV11-3 . TGTGCCAGCAGCTTAGTTTGGGGCAACTATGGCTACACCTTC CASSLVWGNYGYTF
. TRBJ1-1 TRBV5-4 . TGTGCCAGCAGCCCTGGGAGGGGAGCTAACACTGAAGCTTTCTTT CASSPGRGANTEAFF
. TRBJ2-5 TRBV7-8 . TGTGCCAGCAGATCGGTTGAGACCCAGTACTTC CASRSVETQYF
. TRBJ1-4 TRBV7-9 . TGTGCCAGCAGCGGGAGTGGGAAACTGTTTTTT CASSGSGKLFF
few TRBJ2-7 TRBV9 . TGTGCCAGCAGCGAGAGTGGGGACTGGAGCGAGCAGTACTTC CASSESGDWSEQYF
. TRBJ2-3 TRBV11-2 . TGTGCCAGCAGCTCGATAAGACAGGTCACAGATACGCAGTATTTT CASSSIRQVTDTQYF
. TRBJ2-3 TRBV5-4 TRBD2 TGTGCCACCACGACGGGGGGTGGCACAGATACGCAGTATTTT CATTTGGGTDTQYF
. TRBJ1-6 TRBV7-6 TRBD1 TGTGCCAGCAGAGACAGGGCCGGGAATTCACCCCTCCACTTT CASRDRAGNSPLHF
. TRBJ1-1 TRBV5-4 TRBD1 TGTGCCAGCAGCTCTCCCCGGGACAGGGAAGCTTTCTTT CASSSPRDREAFF
. TRBJ1-2 TRBV7-8 . TGTGCCAGCAGCCTGGGGGGGGCTAGCTATGGCTACACCTTC CASSLGGASYGYTF
. TRBJ1-1 TRBV7-2 TRBD1 TGTGCCAGCAGCCCCCCCTTTCCGACAGGGCCCACTGAAGCTTTCTTT CASSPPFPTGPTEAFF
. TRBJ1-6 TRBV7-9 TRBD1 TGTGCCAGCCGAGGGGGACAGGGGGATTCACCCCTCCACTTT CASRGGQGDSPLHF
. TRBJ1-6 TRBV7-2 . TGTGCCAGCAGCCCTACGGGGGGGGTTAATAATTCACCCCTCCACTTT CASSPTGGVNNSPLHF
. TRBJ1-2 TRBV7-2 . TGTGCCAGCAGCTTATCAGGGCAGTATGGCTACACCTTC CASSLSGQYGYTF
. TRBJ2-5 TRBV10-3 TRBD1 TGTGCCATCAGCCGGGACAGGTCGGGTGAGACCCAGTACTTC CAISRDRSGETQYF
. TRBJ1-1 TRBV18 . TGTGCCAGCTCACTCCCTCTAAGGAACACTGAAGCTTTCTTT CASSLPLRNTEAFF
. TRBJ1-1 TRBV7-9 . TGTGCCAGCAGCCTAAACACGGGGACTGAAGCTTTCTTT CASSLNTGTEAFF
. TRBJ2-7 TRBV11-2 . TGTGCCAGCAGCTTAAACAGGATCACCTCCTACGAGCAGTACTTC CASSLNRITSYEQYF
. TRBJ1-4 TRBV21-1 . TGTGCCAGCGGTAATCTCGGGGAGGTTAATGAAAAACTGTTTTTT CASGNLGEVNEKLFF
. TRBJ1-2 TRBV28 TRBD1 TGTGCCAGCAAAGCAGGGGGCGCAGATGGCTACACCTTC CASKAGGADGYTF
. TRBJ1-1 TRBV2 . TGTGCCAGCAGTGAGTTGGAGGGCACTGAAGCTTTCTTT CASSELEGTEAFF
. TRBJ1-3 TRBV28 . TGTGCCAGCAGCCCCGCCGGACTGACTGGAAACACCATATATTTT CASSPAGLTGNTIYF
many TRBJ2-7 TRBV27 TRBD1 TGTGCCAGCAGTTCCCCGGGACAGGGGACTTACGAGCAGTACTTC CASSSPGQGTYEQYF
once TRBJ2-2 TRBV27 . TGTGCCAGCAGTTCCCTTTTGGGGCTCAACACCGGGGAGCTGTTTTTT CASSSLLGLNTGELFF